The clone carrying this T cell receptor (beta chain) was detected only a few times. Its antigen remains unknown. The entry originates in a study of T-cell memory formation after mild COVID-19. The study, taken as a whole, reports: Pre-infection memory held some responding clones, suggesting pre-existing cross-reactive T cells responded. CD4+ contracting clones lay mainly in CM and EM, CD8+ ones in EMRA. Proof of SARS-CoV-2 specificity was absent for the second-wave clones that crested on day 37.

V lost 0 bases to trimming and J lost 5 bases, with 13 bases between them. The CDR3 extends over 15 amino acids. CDR1 and CDR2 from the germline V gene are MGHRA and YSYEKL. TCR alpha and TCR beta cDNA libraries carrying sample barcodes and UMIs were produced by 5'RACE using constant-segment primers. TCRdb ran MiXCR on the 5' RACE reads and lists one entry per CDR3 protein. The data contain hundreds of thousands of distinct CDR3 sequences, approximately 25% of them seen just once; the ten biggest clones take up around 13%. The sample was PBMCs or a T cell subset sorted from them (not recorded which). The V gene is TRBV4-1, the J gene TRBJ2-5; D may be TRBD2 (6 bases). This receptor was obtained from an adult woman who had mild COVID-19 (a few samples of this study predate the infection). Cell type and time point are not known. The CDR3 DNA is TGCGCCAGCAGCCAAGAAGGGAGGCAGGAGGAGACCCAGTACTTC. Protein: CASSQEGRQEETQYF.